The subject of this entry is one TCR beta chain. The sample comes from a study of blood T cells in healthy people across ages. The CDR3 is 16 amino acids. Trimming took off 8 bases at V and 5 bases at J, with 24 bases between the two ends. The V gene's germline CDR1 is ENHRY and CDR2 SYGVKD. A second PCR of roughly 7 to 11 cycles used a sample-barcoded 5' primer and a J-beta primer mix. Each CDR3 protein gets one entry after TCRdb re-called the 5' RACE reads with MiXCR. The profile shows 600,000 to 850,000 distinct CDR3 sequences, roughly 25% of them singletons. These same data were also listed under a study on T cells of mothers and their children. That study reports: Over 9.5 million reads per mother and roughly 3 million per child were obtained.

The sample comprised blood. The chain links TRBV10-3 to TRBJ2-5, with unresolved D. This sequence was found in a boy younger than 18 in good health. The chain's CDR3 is CAIAPTGSAGEETQYF. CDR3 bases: TGTGCCATCGCCCCAACGGGTTCCGCCGGAGAGGAGACCCAGTACTTC.